The present TCR beta chain was sequenced within a study of T cells after yellow fever vaccination. Study-wide results and limits: Abundant bulk-population clonotypes could contaminate the FACS-sorted repertoires.

This clonotype was found a few times. Its target is not known. MiXCR, run by TCRdb on the 5' RACE reads, gives a single entry per CDR3 protein. The table lists more than 110,000 distinct CDR3 sequences, about 7% of them singletons, with more than 0.6% in the top ten. V gave up 8 bases and J gave up 6 bases; unmatched junction bases: 13. This CDR3 contains 15 residues. Germline V lookup: CDR1 MNHNS, CDR2 SASEGT. The rearrangement uses TRBV6-1 and TRBJ2-1, with 7 bases aligning to TRBD1. The sample here was CD4+ T cells sorted from PBMCs, taken 10 days after the yellow fever booster vaccination. The source of this sequence is a man in his thirties or forties who received the YFV17D yellow fever vaccine. The CDR3 nucleotides read TGTGCCAGCGGCCCGCCCCGGGACAGAGCCAATGAGCAGTTCTTC. Protein sequence: CASGPPRDRANEQFF.